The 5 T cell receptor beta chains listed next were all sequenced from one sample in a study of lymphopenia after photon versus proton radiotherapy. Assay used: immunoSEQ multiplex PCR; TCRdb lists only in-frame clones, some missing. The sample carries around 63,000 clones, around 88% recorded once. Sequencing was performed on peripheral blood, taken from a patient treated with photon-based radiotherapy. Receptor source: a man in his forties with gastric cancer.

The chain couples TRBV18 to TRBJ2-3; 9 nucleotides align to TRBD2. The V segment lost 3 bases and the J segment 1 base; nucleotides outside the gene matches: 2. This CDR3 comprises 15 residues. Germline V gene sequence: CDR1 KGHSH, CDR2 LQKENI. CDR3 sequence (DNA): TGTGCCAGCTCACCCAGGACTAGCGGCACAGATACGCAGTATTTT. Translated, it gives CASSPRTSGTDTQYF.

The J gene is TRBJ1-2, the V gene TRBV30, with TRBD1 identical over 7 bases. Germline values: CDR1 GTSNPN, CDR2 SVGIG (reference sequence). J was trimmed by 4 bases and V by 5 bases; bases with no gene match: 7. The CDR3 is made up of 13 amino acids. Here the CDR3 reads CAWPRQGSYGYTF. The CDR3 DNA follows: TGTGCCTGGCCAAGACAGGGCAGCTATGGCTACACCTTC.

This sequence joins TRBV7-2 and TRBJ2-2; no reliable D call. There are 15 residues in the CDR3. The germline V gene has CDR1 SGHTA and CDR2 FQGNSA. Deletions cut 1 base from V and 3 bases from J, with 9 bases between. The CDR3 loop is CASSLGRIHTGELFF. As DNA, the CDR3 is TGTGCCAGCAGCTTAGGACGGATCCACACCGGGGAGCTGTTTTTT.

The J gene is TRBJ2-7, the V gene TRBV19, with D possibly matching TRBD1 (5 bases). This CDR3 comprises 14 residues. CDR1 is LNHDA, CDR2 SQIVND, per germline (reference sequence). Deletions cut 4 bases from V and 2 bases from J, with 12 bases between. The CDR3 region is CASSRVTDPYEQYF. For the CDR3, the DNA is TGTGCCAGTAGTAGAGTGACAGACCCCTACGAGCAGTACTTC.

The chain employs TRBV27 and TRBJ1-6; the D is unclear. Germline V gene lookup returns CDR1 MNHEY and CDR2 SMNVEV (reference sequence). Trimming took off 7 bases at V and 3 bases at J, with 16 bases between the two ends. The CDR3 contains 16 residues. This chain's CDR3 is CASTPSIGYYNSPLHF. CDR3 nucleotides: TGTGCCAGCACTCCTTCTATCGGTTACTATAATTCACCCCTCCACTTT.